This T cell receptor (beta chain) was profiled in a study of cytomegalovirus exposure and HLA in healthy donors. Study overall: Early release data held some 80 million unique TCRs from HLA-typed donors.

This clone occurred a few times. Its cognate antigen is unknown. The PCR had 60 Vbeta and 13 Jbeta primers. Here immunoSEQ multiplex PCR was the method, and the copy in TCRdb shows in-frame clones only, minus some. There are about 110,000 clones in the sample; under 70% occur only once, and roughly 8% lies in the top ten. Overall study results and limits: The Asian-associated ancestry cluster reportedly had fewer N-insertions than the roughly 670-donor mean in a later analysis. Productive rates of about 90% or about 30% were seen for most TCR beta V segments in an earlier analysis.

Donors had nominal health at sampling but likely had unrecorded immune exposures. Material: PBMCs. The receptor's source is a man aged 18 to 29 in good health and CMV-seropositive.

The CDR3 sequence is CASRETGNYNSPLHF. The CDR3 DNA reads as TGTGCCAGCAGGGAGACAGGGAACTATAATTCACCCCTCCACTTT. The chain joins TRBV2 to TRBJ1-6; TRBD1 agrees at 7 bases. The CDR3 totals 15 residues. CDR1 and CDR2 from the germline V gene are SNHLY and FYNNEI. V lost 6 bases, J lost 3 bases, and 5 bases stayed unmatched.